This T cell receptor (beta chain) was identified during a study of blood T cells in healthy people across ages. Study-wide results and limits: Per million T cells, TCR beta diversity dropped about linearly as age rose.

This clonotype was detected only a few times. The antigen is undetermined. Isolated PBMCs totaled at least 7 million in each sample. Then a second PCR, running roughly 7 to 11 cycles, was carried out with a sample-barcoded 5' primer and a J-beta primer mix. TCRdb re-derived calls from the 5' RACE reads in MiXCR, one entry per CDR3 protein. This table has some 690,000 distinct CDR3 sequences, 20% to 25% appearing once. The CDR3 extends over 15 amino acids. Germline CDR1 and CDR2: LNHDA and SQIVND (reference sequence). The V and J ends lost 5 bases and 4 bases, in that order; junction bases with no gene match: 8.

The sequence came from a man in his 70s in good health. Sample: blood. The V and J genes are TRBV19 and TRBJ1-1; 9 nucleotides agree with TRBD1. CDR3 protein: CASSPRDRVGTEAFF. The CDR3, as DNA: TGTGCCAGTAGTCCCCGGGACAGGGTAGGCACTGAAGCTTTCTTT.